This passage covers 3 T cell receptor beta chains from one sample sequenced in a study of blood T cell repertoires in COVID-19 (dated by TCRdb to between 2020 and 2021). Library preparation used the immunoSEQ multiplex PCR assay. The immuneACCESS repertoire file appears here via TCRdb, limited to in-frame rearrangements. These files lack a portion of the clones; in checked studies, under half of the deficit traces to unresolved V genes, and the cause of the others is not known. Within this sample are about 270,000 clones, with approximately 80% of them counted one time only. In total, the top ten clones hold under 3% of the sample. Sequencing was carried out using peripheral blood. All receptors derive from a woman aged 60-75 years with active or convalescent COVID-19.

This chain links TRBV6-5 with TRBJ2-7; 8 bases are shared with TRBD1. The junction had 6 bases not matched to a gene; V was cut back by 5 bases and J by 0 bases. This CDR3 contains 15 residues. The V gene's germline CDR1 is MNHEY and CDR2 SVGAGI. The CDR3 region has the DNA TGTGCCAGCAGTCCCGGGACAGGTGACTCCTACGAGCAGTACTTC. It encodes CASSPGTGDSYEQYF.

The chain combines TRBV9 with TRBJ2-3; 7 bases fit TRBD2. The germline gives CDR1 SGDLS, CDR2 YYNGEE. The V segment lost 4 bases and the J segment 2 bases; nucleotides outside the gene matches: 10. CDR3 length: 16 residues. In DNA, the CDR3 is TGTGCCAGCAGCCCTCGGGGCCGGGGGGTCACAGATACGCAGTATTTT. It specifies CASSPRGRGVTDTQYF.

V usage is TRBV11-2 and J usage is TRBJ1-2; 10 nucleotides line up with TRBD1. V shed 0 bases and J 2 bases; nucleotides not matched to a gene: 3. The germline V gene has CDR1 SGHAT and CDR2 FQNNGV. The CDR3 has 16 amino acids. In DNA form, the CDR3 reads TGTGCCAGCAGCTTAGACGGACAGGGGGGGAACTATGGCTACACCTTC. It specifies CASSLDGQGGNYGYTF.